This T cell receptor beta chain was profiled in a study of cytomegalovirus exposure and HLA in healthy donors. About the research overall: According to later analysis, the same platform produced the 110 or so validation and under 750 first-cohort repertoires.

TCRdb keeps only in-frame clones here, not all; method: immunoSEQ multiplex PCR. The table lists approximately 170,000 clones, roughly 80% of them singletons. Whole-study findings and limits: Among TCR beta chains, those listed as cytomegalovirus-associated numbered under 200. The classifier was said to identify cytomegalovirus status with high specificity and sensitivity. In vitro testing confirmed three CMV-associated chains as specific for CMV antigens.

This clone has just one count. As yet, its antigen is unknown. The CDR3 is 16 amino acids. Germline lookup yields CDR1 SQVTM and CDR2 ANQGSEA. V shed 4 bases and J shed 4 bases, with 19 bases lying between them. The chain uses TRBV29-1 and TRBJ2-2; perhaps TRBD2 as D (6 bases). The sequenced sample consisted of PBMCs. The sequence was obtained from a man aged 30 to 45 in good health and CMV-seropositive. This CDR3 reads CSVAGLPWGGTGELFF. The DNA for the CDR3 is TGCAGCGTTGCGGGTCTGCCATGGGGAGGCACCGGGGAGCTGTTTTTT.